Presented here are 8 T cell receptor beta chains from one specimen sequenced in a study of T-cell memory formation after mild COVID-19. TCRdb re-called the 5' RACE reads through MiXCR, storing one row per CDR3 protein. Among roughly 130,000 distinct CDR3 sequences listed, about a sixth were seen once. The specimen was PBMCs or a T cell subset sorted from them (not recorded which). The receptors stem from an adult woman who had mild COVID-19 (a few samples of this study predate the infection). Cell type and time point are not known.

The chain recombines TRBV7-9 with TRBJ1-4; 7 bases match TRBD1. This CDR3 contains 14 residues. The V segment lost 5 bases and the J segment 7 bases; nucleotides outside the gene matches: 7. Germline V gives CDR1 SEHNR, CDR2 FQNEAQ (reference sequence). The CDR3 nucleotides are TGTGCCAGCAGCCCAACAGGGGCGGGTGAAAAACTGTTTTTT. This codes for CASSPTGAGEKLFF.

The chain is built from TRBV12-2 and TRBJ2-7; no DNA check was done on the table's D call, TRBD1. TRBV12-2 is an annotated pseudogene. The CDR3 has 15 amino acids. Here the CDR3 DNA reads TGTGCAATCACCCCGGAGGACAGGGGAGGCTACGAGCAGTACTTC. Residues: CAITPEDRGGYEQYF.

V is TRBV7-9 and J is TRBJ1-1; 9 bases agree with TRBD1. The V and J ends lost 5 bases and 11 bases, in that order; junction bases with no gene match: 9. The germline V gene encodes CDR1 SEHNR and CDR2 FQNEAQ (reference sequence). CDR3 length: 13 amino acids. The chain's CDR3 is CASSPWTGAAAFF. The CDR3 nucleotides are TGTGCCAGCAGCCCGTGGACAGGGGCCGCTGCTTTCTTT. The whole variable domain, remainder taken from reference TRBV7-9 and TRBJ1-1, is DTGVSQNPRHKITKRGQNVTFRCDPISEHNRLYWYRQTLGQGPEFLTYFQNEAQLEKSRLLSDRFSAERPKGSFSTLEIQRTEQGDSAMYLCASSPWTGAAAFFGQGTRLTVV.

There are many counts of this clonotype. V and J are TRBV7-7 and TRBJ2-3, with 11 bases matching TRBD2. The length of the CDR3 is 15 residues. J lost 2 bases, V lost 3 bases, and 1 base had no gene match. The germline CDR1 and CDR2 sequences are SSHAT and FNYEAQ (reference sequence). The CDR3 loop reads CASSLTSGDTDTQYF. CDR3 nucleotide sequence: TGTGCCAGCAGCTTGACTAGCGGGGACACAGATACGCAGTATTTT.

In its sample, this clonotype was seen a few times. A read error may produce the germline difference seen at one junction end. CDR3 in amino acids: CASSLKGGTYTQYF. The CDR3 DNA follows: TGTGCCAGCAGTTTAAAGGGGGGCACATATACGCAGTATTTT. This chain joins TRBV27 and TRBJ2-3; the D gene could be TRBD1 or TRBD2 (6 bases each). The germline CDR1 and CDR2 sequences are MNHEY and SMNVEV (reference sequence). This CDR3 comprises 14 residues.

For the CDR3, the DNA is TGCAGTGCTAGAGATGACGGGGTCGGCACAGATACGCAGTATTTT. It is translated as CSARDDGVGTDTQYF. The chain is built from TRBV20-1 and TRBJ2-3, with D possibly matching TRBD2 (5 bases). This CDR3 region has 15 residues. Germline lookup yields CDR1 DFQATT and CDR2 SNEGSKA (reference sequence). Trimming left V 0 bases short and J 1 base short, with 11 bases between.

The sample holds a few counts of this clonotype. The V call is TRBV2, the J call TRBJ2-7; 7 positions agree with TRBD1. CDR1 SNHLY and CDR2 FYNNEI come from the germline V gene. The V and J ends lost 4 bases and 2 bases, in that order; junction bases with no gene match: 5. The CDR3 runs 14 residues. CDR3: CASSAPGQPYEQYF. Here the CDR3 DNA reads TGTGCCAGCAGTGCACCGGGACAGCCCTACGAGCAGTACTTC.

This clonotype was found once. The CDR3 ends on some other residue instead of the conserved phenylalanine or tryptophan, so this is likely a read error. V gene TRBV7-9 combines with J gene TRBJ2-7; 11 bases fit TRBD2. CDR1 is SEHNR, CDR2 FQNEAQ, per germline (reference sequence). This CDR3 region has 13 residues. J gave up 0 bases and V 10 bases, and 2 bases lay outside the gene matches. CDR3 region: CATTSGSSYEQYS. Written as DNA, the CDR3 is TGTGCCACCACTAGCGGGAGCTCCTACGAGCAGTACTCC.